One and the same sample provided the 20 T cell receptor beta chains below, sequenced in a study of STAT5B mutations in CD4+ large granular lymphocyte leukemia. Sequencing was performed with immunoSEQ multiplex PCR; in TCRdb, only in-frame clones are kept and a portion is missing. The table has thousands of clones, roughly nine tenths seen once. Sequences were obtained from PBMCs. Every receptor here comes from a woman aged 70-85 years with CD4+ T-cell large granular lymphocyte leukemia.

The chain employs TRBV6-4 and TRBJ2-3, with D perhaps TRBD1 (5 bases). CDR1 is MRHNA and CDR2 is SNTAGT in the germline V gene. The V end was cut by 3 bases, the J end by 1 base, with 5 bases between. There are 13 residues in the CDR3. The CDR3 DNA reads TGTGCCAGCAGTGAACAGGGCACAGATACGCAGTATTTT. Its translation is CASSEQGTDTQYF.

The V gene is TRBV30, the J gene TRBJ1-2; D might be TRBD1 (6 bases). CDR3 length equals 15 residues. V gave up 4 bases and J gave up 4 bases, with 19 bases separating them. Per the germline V gene, CDR1 is GTSNPN and CDR2 is SVGIG (reference sequence). The CDR3 loop reads CAWTPRGGLSYGYTF. The CDR3 nucleotides are TGTGCCTGGACCCCCCGGGGGGGCTTAAGCTATGGCTACACCTTC. The full variable domain, with the rest looked up from reference TRBV30 and TRBJ1-2, is SQTIHQWPATLVQPVGSPLSLECTVEGTSNPNLYWYRQAAGRGLQLLFYSVGIGQISSEVPQNLSASRPQDRQFILSSKKLLLSDSGFYLCAWTPRGGLSYGYTFGSGTRLTVV.

The V gene is TRBV2, the J gene TRBJ2-7, with a weak D call TRBD1 (6 bases). The CDR3 runs 14 residues. Between the trimmed V and J ends, which lost 5 bases and 2 bases, there was a span of 13 bases. The germline gives CDR1 SNHLY, CDR2 FYNNEI. The CDR3 here is CASSPQGFPYEQYF. The CDR3 region has the DNA TGTGCCAGCAGTCCACAGGGTTTTCCCTACGAGCAGTACTTC.

This clone was seen only once. This rearrangement joins TRBV7-8 to TRBJ2-7, with D unresolved. Trimming took 2 bases from V and 3 from J, leaving 8 bases between them. Looked up from germline, CDR1 is SGHVS and CDR2 is FQNEAQ. The CDR3 is 13 amino acids. This CDR3 is CASSLIRSYEQYF. Written as DNA, the CDR3 is TGTGCCAGCAGCTTAATCAGGAGCTACGAGCAGTACTTC.

CDR3 coding DNA: TGTGCCAGCAGTGGGAGGGTTAGCACAGATACGCAGTATTTT. This encodes CASSGRVSTDTQYF. The chain joins TRBV2 to TRBJ2-3; D is possibly TRBD2 (6 bases). V lost 4 bases to trimming and J lost 0 bases, with 8 bases between them. This CDR3 is built from 14 residues. Germline V gene lookup returns CDR1 SNHLY and CDR2 FYNNEI.

This clone was counted a single time. This CDR3 reads CASSLGDRGYNEQFF. The CDR3 DNA follows: TGTGCCAGCAGCTTAGGGGACAGGGGCTACAATGAGCAGTTCTTC. The chain carries TRBV11-1 and TRBJ2-1; TRBD1 aligns across 10 bases. CDR3 length: 15 amino acids. CDR1 is SGHAT, CDR2 FQDESV, per germline (reference sequence). V gave up 1 base and J gave up 3 bases; unmatched junction bases: 0.

This chain joins TRBV5-4 and TRBJ2-7, with 7 bases fitting TRBD1. With V trimmed by 4 bases and J by 3 bases, 13 bases remained unmatched. CDR3 length equals 16 residues. Looked up from germline, CDR1 is SGHNT and CDR2 is YYREEE (reference sequence). CDR3 amino acids: CASSHGQDRGGYEQYF. Written as DNA, the CDR3 is TGTGCCAGCAGCCACGGACAGGATCGTGGAGGCTACGAGCAGTACTTC. The complete variable domain, with remaining parts taken from reference TRBV5-4 and TRBJ2-7, reads ETGVTQSPTHLIKTRGQQVTLRCSSQSGHNTVSWYQQALGQGPQFIFQYYREEENGRGNFPPRFSGLQFPNYSSELNVNALELDDSALYLCASSHGQDRGGYEQYFGPGTRLTVT.

This chain connects TRBV7-2 to TRBJ2-3; TRBD2 agrees at 8 bases. J lost 6 bases, V lost 4 bases, and 6 bases had no gene match. CDR3 length: 14 residues. Germline-derived CDR1 and CDR2 are SGHTA and FQGNSA. DNA of the CDR3: TGTGCCAGCAGCTCGAGCGGGGGCGTGGATACGCAGTATTTT. This sequence encodes CASSSSGGVDTQYF.

This clone was seen a few times. V and J are TRBV2 and TRBJ1-3; D is unclear. CDR1 SNHLY and CDR2 FYNNEI come from the germline V gene. The CDR3 contains 16 residues. V was trimmed by 6 bases and J by 0 bases, leaving 15 bases between them. The CDR3 coding sequence is TGTGCCAGCAGCATTATGGACCCAGTCTCTGGAAACACCATATATTTT. The encoded protein is CASSIMDPVSGNTIYF.

The genes are TRBV6-5 and TRBJ2-3; D is uncertain. CDR3 size: 15 residues. With 0 bases removed from V and 1 base from J, the gap between germline ends came to 8 bases. Germline loops: CDR1 MNHEY, CDR2 SVGAGI. CDR3 coding DNA: TGTGCCAGCAGTTACTCGCAACAGCGCACAGATACGCAGTATTTT. Translation gives CASSYSQQRTDTQYF.

The chain is built from TRBV7-9 and TRBJ1-1; TRBD1 is a possible D gene (6 bases). Germline lookup yields CDR1 SEHNR and CDR2 FQNEAQ (reference sequence). The CDR3 consists of 16 residues. Trimming shortened V by 0 bases and J by 1 base, and 12 bases separated the two germline ends. CDR3 amino acids: CASSLAGAGENTEAFF. As DNA, the CDR3 is TGTGCCAGCAGCTTAGCGGGGGCAGGAGAGAACACTGAAGCTTTCTTT. The variable domain in full, completed from reference TRBV7-9 and TRBJ1-1, reads DTGVSQNPRHKITKRGQNVTFRCDPISEHNRLYWYRQTLGQGPEFLTYFQNEAQLEKSRLLSDRFSAERPKGSFSTLEIQRTEQGDSAMYLCASSLAGAGENTEAFFGQGTRLTVV.

The rearrangement joins TRBV7-9 to TRBJ2-7; the match to TRBD1 covers 10 bases. The CDR3 loop spans 14 amino acids. V dropped 5 bases and J dropped 4; count of bases not matched to a gene: 5. Germline V gene sequence: CDR1 SEHNR, CDR2 FQNEAQ (reference sequence). CDR3 region: CASSPTGGSYEQYF. The CDR3 coding sequence is TGTGCCAGCAGCCCGACAGGGGGCTCGTACGAGCAGTACTTC. The full variable domain, completed using reference TRBV7-9 and TRBJ2-7, is DTGVSQNPRHKITKRGQNVTFRCDPISEHNRLYWYRQTLGQGPEFLTYFQNEAQLEKSRLLSDRFSAERPKGSFSTLEIQRTEQGDSAMYLCASSPTGGSYEQYFGPGTRLTVT.

The V and J genes are TRBV9 and TRBJ2-5, with TRBD2 matching 9 bases. Germline values: CDR1 SGDLS, CDR2 YYNGEE. V shed 0 bases and J 2 bases; nucleotides not matched to a gene: 5. The CDR3 contains 16 residues. The CDR3 spells CASSVGNSGGQETQYF. The CDR3 DNA follows: TGTGCCAGCAGCGTAGGAAATAGCGGGGGACAAGAGACCCAGTACTTC.

This rearrangement joins TRBV4-1 to TRBJ2-1; 9 bases align to TRBD2. V was clipped by 1 base and J by 6 bases; unmatched bases: 13. This CDR3 spans 18 amino acids. Germline-derived CDR1 and CDR2 are MGHRA and YSYEKL. The CDR3 protein is CASSQVIDQRGVPNEQFF. CDR3 nucleotides: TGCGCCAGCAGCCAAGTTATAGACCAGCGGGGGGTCCCCAATGAGCAGTTCTTC.

The J gene is TRBJ2-2, the V gene TRBV19; D gene unclear. This CDR3 region has 13 residues. The germline CDR1 and CDR2 sequences are LNHDA and SQIVND (reference sequence). The V gene lost 4 bases and the J gene lost 1 base, with 4 bases spanning the gap. The CDR3 DNA sequence: TGTGCCAGTAGTACTGGGAACACCGGGGAGCTGTTTTTT. It encodes CASSTGNTGELFF. Full variable domain (rest looked up from reference TRBV19 and TRBJ2-2): DGGITQSPKYLFRKEGQNVTLSCEQNLNHDAMYWYRQDPGQGLRLIYYSQIVNDFQKGDIAEGYSVSREKKESFPLTVTSAQKNPTAFYLCASSTGNTGELFFGEGSRLTVL.

The V gene is TRBV4-2, the J gene TRBJ2-5, with TRBD2 matching over 14 bases. This CDR3 has 16 residues. The ends lost 4 bases at V and 0 bases at J; junction bases unmatched: 1. Germline-derived CDR1 and CDR2 are LGHNA and YNFKEQ. The CDR3 DNA reads TGTGCCAGCAGCCGGGGACTAGCGGGGGACCAAGAGACCCAGTACTTC. Its protein product is CASSRGLAGDQETQYF.

This clone has a handful of counts. The V gene is TRBV6-4, the J gene TRBJ1-1; no firm D call. Trimming removed 2 bases at V and 1 base at J, with 5 bases between. Germline V gene sequence: CDR1 MRHNA, CDR2 SNTAGT. The CDR3 is 13 residues long. For the CDR3, the DNA is TGTGCCAGCAGTGACCGGCCGAACACTGAAGCTTTCTTT. It encodes CASSDRPNTEAFF.

The J gene is TRBJ2-2, the V gene TRBV7-2; D may be TRBD1 or TRBD2 (5 bases each). The CDR3 runs 15 residues. Between the trimmed V and J ends, which lost 5 bases and 0 bases, there was a span of 10 bases. From germline, CDR1 is SGHTA and CDR2 FQGNSA. The CDR3 DNA is TGTGCCAGCAGCCCCCAGGGACCGAACACCGGGGAGCTGTTTTTT. It encodes CASSPQGPNTGELFF.

CDR3 region: CASGQPPIEAFF. The DNA of the CDR3 is TGTGCCAGTGGACAGCCCCCGATTGAAGCTTTCTTT. This chain links TRBV19 with TRBJ1-1; TRBD1 might be the D (6 bases). Trimming took 8 bases from V and 7 from J, leaving 14 bases between them. Germline CDR1 LNHDA, CDR2 SQIVND (reference sequence). This CDR3 contains 12 residues. The full variable domain, with the rest looked up from reference TRBV19 and TRBJ1-1, is DGGITQSPKYLFRKEGQNVTLSCEQNLNHDAMYWYRQDPGQGLRLIYYSQIVNDFQKGDIAEGYSVSREKKESFPLTVTSAQKNPTAFYLCASGQPPIEAFFGQGTRLTVV.

The table lists this clone with a count of one. The chain uses TRBV11-1 and TRBJ2-2, with D maybe TRBD1 (5 bases). V was shortened by 4 bases and J by 0 bases, with 9 bases between the two germline ends. The germline V gene encodes CDR1 SGHAT and CDR2 FQDESV (reference sequence). The CDR3 runs to 15 residues. CDR3 nucleotide sequence: TGTGCCAGCAGCTCAGGACAAGCGAACACCGGGGAGCTGTTTTTT. This sequence encodes CASSSGQANTGELFF.